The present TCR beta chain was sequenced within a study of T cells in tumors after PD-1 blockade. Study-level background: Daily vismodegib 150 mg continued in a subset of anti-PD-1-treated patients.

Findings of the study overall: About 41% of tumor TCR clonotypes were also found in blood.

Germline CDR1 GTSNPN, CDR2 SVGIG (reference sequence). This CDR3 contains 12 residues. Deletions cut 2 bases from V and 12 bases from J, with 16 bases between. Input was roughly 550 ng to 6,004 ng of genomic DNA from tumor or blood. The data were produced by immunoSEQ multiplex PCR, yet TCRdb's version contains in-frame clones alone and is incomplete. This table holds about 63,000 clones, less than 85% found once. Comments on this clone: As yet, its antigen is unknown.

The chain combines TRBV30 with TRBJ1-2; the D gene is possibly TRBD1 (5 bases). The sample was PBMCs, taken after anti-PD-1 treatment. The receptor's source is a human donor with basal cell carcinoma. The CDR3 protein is CAWSTDTLLNTF. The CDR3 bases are TGTGCCTGGAGTACGGACACCCTCCTCAACACCTTC.